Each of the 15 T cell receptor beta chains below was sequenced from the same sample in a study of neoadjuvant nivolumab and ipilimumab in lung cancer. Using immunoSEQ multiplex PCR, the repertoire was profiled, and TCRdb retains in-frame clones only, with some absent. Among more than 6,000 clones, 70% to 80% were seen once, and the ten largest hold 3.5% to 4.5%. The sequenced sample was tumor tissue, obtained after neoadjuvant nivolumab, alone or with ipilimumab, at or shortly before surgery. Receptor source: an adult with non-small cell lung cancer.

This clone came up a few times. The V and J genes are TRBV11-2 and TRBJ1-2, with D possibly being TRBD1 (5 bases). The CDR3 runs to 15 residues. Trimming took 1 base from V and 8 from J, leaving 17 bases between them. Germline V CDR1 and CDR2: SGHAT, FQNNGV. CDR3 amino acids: CASSLGVSGRSGYTF. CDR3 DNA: TGTGCCAGCAGCTTAGGAGTCTCAGGGAGGTCAGGCTACACCTTC.

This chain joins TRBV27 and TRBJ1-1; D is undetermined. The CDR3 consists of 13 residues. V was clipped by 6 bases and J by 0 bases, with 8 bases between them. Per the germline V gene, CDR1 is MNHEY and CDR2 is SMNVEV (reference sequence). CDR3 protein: CASRIGVNTEAFF. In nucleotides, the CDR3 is TGTGCCAGCAGAATCGGGGTGAACACTGAAGCTTTCTTT.

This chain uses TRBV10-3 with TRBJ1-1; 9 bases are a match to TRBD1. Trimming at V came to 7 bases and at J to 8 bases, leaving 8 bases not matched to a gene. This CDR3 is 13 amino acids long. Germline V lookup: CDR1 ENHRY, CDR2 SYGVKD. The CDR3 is CAINKGQGLEAFF. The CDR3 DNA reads TGTGCCATCAACAAAGGACAGGGGTTAGAAGCTTTCTTT.

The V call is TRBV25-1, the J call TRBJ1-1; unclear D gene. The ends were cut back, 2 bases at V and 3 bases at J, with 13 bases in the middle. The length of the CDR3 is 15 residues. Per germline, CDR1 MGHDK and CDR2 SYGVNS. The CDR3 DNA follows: TGTGCCAGCAGTGAACGGACGAGTCTGGACACTGAAGCTTTCTTT. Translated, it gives CASSERTSLDTEAFF.

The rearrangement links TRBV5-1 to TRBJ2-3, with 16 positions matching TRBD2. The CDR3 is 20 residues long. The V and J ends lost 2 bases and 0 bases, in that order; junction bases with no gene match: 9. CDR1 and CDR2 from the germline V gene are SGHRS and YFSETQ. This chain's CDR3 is CASSLPIPGLAGGSTDTQYF. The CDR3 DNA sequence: TGCGCCAGCAGCTTACCAATACCGGGACTAGCGGGAGGGAGCACAGATACGCAGTATTTT.

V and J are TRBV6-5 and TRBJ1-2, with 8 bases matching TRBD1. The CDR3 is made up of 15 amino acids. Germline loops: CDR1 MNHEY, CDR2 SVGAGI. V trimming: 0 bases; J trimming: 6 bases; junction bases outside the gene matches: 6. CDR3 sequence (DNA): TGTGCCAGCAGTTACTCCCCCGGACAGGGAGATGGCTACACCTTC. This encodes CASSYSPGQGDGYTF.

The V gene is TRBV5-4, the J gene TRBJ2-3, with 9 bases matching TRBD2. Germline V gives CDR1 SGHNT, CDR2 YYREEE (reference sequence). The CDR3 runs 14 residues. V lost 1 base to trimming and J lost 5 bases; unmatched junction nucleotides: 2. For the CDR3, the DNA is TGTGCCAGCAGCTTGATACTAGCGGGAGATACGCAGTATTTT. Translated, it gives CASSLILAGDTQYF. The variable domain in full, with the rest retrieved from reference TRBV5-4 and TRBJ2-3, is ETGVTQSPTHLIKTRGQQVTLRCSSQSGHNTVSWYQQALGQGPQFIFQYYREEENGRGNFPPRFSGLQFPNYSSELNVNALELDDSALYLCASSLILAGDTQYFGPGTRLTVL.

The CDR3 loop is CASSSQVTKNIQYF. DNA of the CDR3: TGTGCCAGCAGCTCCCAGGTAACCAAAAACATTCAGTACTTC. This chain uses TRBV5-4 with TRBJ2-4; D remains unclear. There are 14 residues in the CDR3. Germline V gene lookup returns CDR1 SGHNT and CDR2 YYREEE (reference sequence). The V end lost 3 bases, the J end lost 2 bases, and 9 bases lay between the germline ends.

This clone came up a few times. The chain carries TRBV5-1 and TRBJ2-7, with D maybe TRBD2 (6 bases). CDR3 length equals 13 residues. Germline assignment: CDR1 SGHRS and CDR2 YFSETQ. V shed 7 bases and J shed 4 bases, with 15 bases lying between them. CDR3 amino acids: CASEEGSGYEQYF. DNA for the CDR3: TGCGCCAGCGAGGAGGGGTCCGGGTACGAGCAGTACTTC.

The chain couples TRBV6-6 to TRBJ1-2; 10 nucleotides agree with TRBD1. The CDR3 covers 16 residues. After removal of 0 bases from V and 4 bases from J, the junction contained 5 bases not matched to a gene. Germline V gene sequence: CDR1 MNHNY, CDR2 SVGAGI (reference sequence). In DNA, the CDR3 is TGTGCCAGCAGTTACTCGGCGGGACAGGGGTTCTATGGCTACACCTTC. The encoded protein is CASSYSAGQGFYGYTF.

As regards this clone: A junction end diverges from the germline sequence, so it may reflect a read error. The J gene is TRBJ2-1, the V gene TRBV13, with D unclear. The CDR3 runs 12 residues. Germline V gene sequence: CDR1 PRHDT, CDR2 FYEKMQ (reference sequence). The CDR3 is CASRLVGHEQFF. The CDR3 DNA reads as TGTGCCAGCAGATTAGTAGGGCATGAGCAGTTCTTC.

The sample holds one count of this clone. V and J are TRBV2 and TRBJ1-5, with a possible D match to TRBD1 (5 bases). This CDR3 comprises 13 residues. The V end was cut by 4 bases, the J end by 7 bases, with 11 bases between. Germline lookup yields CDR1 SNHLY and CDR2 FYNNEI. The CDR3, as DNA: TGTGCCAGCAGTGGGGGGATGTGGCAGCCCCAGCATTTT. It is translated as CASSGGMWQPQHF.

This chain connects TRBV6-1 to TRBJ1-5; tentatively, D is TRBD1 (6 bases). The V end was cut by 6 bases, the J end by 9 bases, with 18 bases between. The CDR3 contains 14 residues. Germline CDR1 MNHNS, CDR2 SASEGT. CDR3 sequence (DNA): TGTGCCAGCAGCGGAGGACAGCGCGGGAGGCCCCAGCATTTT. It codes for CASSGGQRGRPQHF.

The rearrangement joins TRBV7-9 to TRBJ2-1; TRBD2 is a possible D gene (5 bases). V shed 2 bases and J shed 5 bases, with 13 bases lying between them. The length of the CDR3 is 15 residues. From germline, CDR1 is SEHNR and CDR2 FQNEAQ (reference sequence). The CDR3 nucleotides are TGTGCCAGCAGCTTAAGTGAACAGACTAACAATGAGCAGTTCTTC. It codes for CASSLSEQTNNEQFF. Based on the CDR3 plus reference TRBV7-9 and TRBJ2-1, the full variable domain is DTGVSQNPRHKITKRGQNVTFRCDPISEHNRLYWYRQTLGQGPEFLTYFQNEAQLEKSRLLSDRFSAERPKGSFSTLEIQRTEQGDSAMYLCASSLSEQTNNEQFFGPGTRLTVL.

CDR3 nucleotides: TGTGCCAGCAGCCTCCCCCGTCGGGAGCAGTTCTTC. It translates to CASSLPRREQFF. The chain carries TRBV7-6 and TRBJ2-1; D gene uncertain. Looked up from germline, CDR1 is SGHVS and CDR2 is FNYEAQ. V gave up 5 bases and J gave up 10 bases, with 12 bases separating them. The CDR3 loop spans 12 amino acids.